These 26 T cell receptor beta chains originate from one sample sequenced in a study of shared clonotypes between healthy human individuals. Some clones are missing from TCRdb's copy, which holds only in-frame ones; the method was immunoSEQ multiplex PCR. The table shows about 980,000 clones, with about three quarters occurring only once. The source material was memory CD4+ T cells sorted from blood. Subset: CD45RA-negative fraction. The source is a man aged 18 to 30 in good health.

The gene calls are TRBV5-4 and TRBJ2-5; no firm D call. Germline V lookup: CDR1 SGHNT, CDR2 YYREEE (reference sequence). This CDR3 comprises 14 residues. Trimming stripped 0 bases from V and 2 bases from J, with 8 bases between. The CDR3 region is CASSLGASQETQYF. CDR3 coding DNA: TGTGCCAGCAGCTTGGGAGCGAGTCAAGAGACCCAGTACTTC.

The chain has TRBV2 and TRBJ1-1; TRBD1 aligns across 7 bases. CDR3 length equals 13 residues. Germline-derived CDR1 and CDR2 are SNHLY and FYNNEI. Losses at the gene ends were 4 bases for V and 5 bases for J; bases not matched to a gene: 4. In DNA form, the CDR3 reads TGTGCCAGCAGTGTGACAGGGTGGACTGAAGCTTTCTTT. It encodes CASSVTGWTEAFF. The complete variable domain, with remaining parts taken from reference TRBV2 and TRBJ1-1, reads EPEVTQTPSHQVTQMGQEVILRCVPISNHLYFYWYRQILGQKVEFLVSFYNNEISEKSEIFDDQFSVERPDGSNFTLKIRSTKLEDSAMYFCASSVTGWTEAFFGQGTRLTVV.

V is TRBV28 and J is TRBJ2-3; 9 nucleotides line up with TRBD2. V was pared by 2 bases and J by 1 base, with 4 bases of the junction left unmatched. The CDR3 extends over 16 amino acids. Germline CDR1 is MDHEN and CDR2 is SYDVKM. The CDR3 nucleotides are TGTGCCAGCAGTTTAAGCGGGGGGCATGGCACAGATACGCAGTATTTT. Encoded protein: CASSLSGGHGTDTQYF.

As for this clone: Distinct nucleotide sequences in the sample also encode this CDR3. The chain joins TRBV18 to TRBJ2-7, with 12 positions matching TRBD1. Per the germline V gene, CDR1 is KGHSH and CDR2 is LQKENI. The CDR3 sequence is 16 residues long. Unmatched junction bases numbered 7, after V lost 3 bases and J lost 4 bases. CDR3 in amino acids: CASSPPGQGASYEQYF. The CDR3 DNA follows: TGTGCCAGCTCACCCCCGGGACAGGGGGCAAGTTACGAGCAGTACTTC.

The sample holds many counts of this clone. J is TRBJ1-6 and V is TRBV5-6; TRBD1 matches at 8 bases. With 4 bases clipped from V and 10 bases from J, the junction kept 10 bases outside the gene matches. The V gene's germline CDR1 is SGHDT and CDR2 YYEEEE. CDR3 length: 15 residues. Here the CDR3 reads CASSTKDRELSPLHF. CDR3 DNA sequence: TGTGCCAGCAGCACCAAGGACAGGGAGCTCTCACCCCTCCACTTT.

The V call is TRBV10-2, the J call TRBJ1-4; the D is unclear. Germline CDR1 WSHSY, CDR2 SAAADI. V lost 6 bases, J lost 3 bases, and 14 bases lay in between. This CDR3 is 15 amino acids long. DNA of the CDR3: TGCGCCAGCAGCGACCCAGGACTGGCTAATGAAAAACTGTTTTTT. Its protein product is CASSDPGLANEKLFF.

This clone came up once. This chain uses TRBV5-1 with TRBJ2-1; TRBD1 might be the D (6 bases). V lost 2 bases and J lost 7, with 10 bases in between. The CDR3 is 13 amino acids. Germline V gene data show CDR1 as SGHRS and CDR2 as YFSETQ. Here the CDR3 DNA reads TGCGCCAGCAGCTTCGGTAGGGGGAATGAGCAGTTCTTC. This translates into CASSFGRGNEQFF.

V gene TRBV27 combines with J gene TRBJ2-7; unclear D gene. CDR1 is MNHEY, CDR2 SMNVEV, per germline (reference sequence). The length of the CDR3 is 15 residues. Trimming pared 8 bases from V and 0 bases from J, leaving 17 bases between. In nucleotides, the CDR3 is TGTGCCAGCTCACCTCGGACCTTTTCCTCCTACGAGCAGTACTTC. Residues: CASSPRTFSSYEQYF.

The chain couples TRBV11-3 to TRBJ2-6; D perhaps matches TRBD2 (5 bases). The germline V gene encodes CDR1 SGHNT and CDR2 YENEEA. The CDR3 is 16 residues long. V was pared by 5 bases and J by 2 bases, with 13 bases between. CDR3 loop: CASSPGLGAGANVLTF. CDR3 sequence (DNA): TGTGCCAGCAGCCCGGGCTTGGGAGCTGGGGCCAACGTCCTGACTTTC.

In nucleotides, the CDR3 is TGTGCCAGTAGCGAACAGGGCCAGAGGATTAGCAATCAGCCCCAGCATTTT. Protein sequence: CASSEQGQRISNQPQHF. V gene TRBV19 combines with J gene TRBJ1-5; a possible D gene is TRBD1 (6 bases). Germline CDR1 and CDR2: LNHDA and SQIVND (reference sequence). This CDR3 spans 17 amino acids. V gave up 6 bases and J gave up 0 bases, with 18 bases separating them.

This clone was detected a few times. The rearrangement uses TRBV19 and TRBJ1-5; maybe TRBD1 (5 bases). Between the trimmed V and J ends, which lost 0 bases and 8 bases, there was a span of 11 bases. CDR1 is LNHDA and CDR2 is SQIVND in the germline V gene (reference sequence). There are 14 residues in the CDR3. The CDR3 loop is CASSIEGTREPQHF. The CDR3 DNA reads TGTGCCAGTAGTATAGAAGGGACGCGGGAGCCCCAGCATTTT.

V gene TRBV5-4 combines with J gene TRBJ1-1; TRBD1 matches at 9 bases. With V trimmed by 2 bases and J by 3 bases, 2 bases remained unmatched. CDR1 SGHNT and CDR2 YYREEE come from the germline V gene (reference sequence). CDR3 length: 14 amino acids. CDR3 nucleotides: TGTGCCAGCAGCTTCGACAGGGGGGACACTGAAGCTTTCTTT. This translates into CASSFDRGDTEAFF.

This clone was observed at least ten times. This sample also contains other DNA sequences that code for the same CDR3. The chain has TRBV5-1 and TRBJ2-7; no reliable D call. CDR3 length equals 16 residues. The ends were cut back, 1 base at V and 0 bases at J, with 14 bases in the middle. Germline CDR1 reads SGHRS; CDR2 reads YFSETQ. CDR3 sequence: CASSLRLSTSSYEQYF. The CDR3 coding sequence is TGCGCCAGCAGCTTGAGGTTGTCAACAAGCTCCTACGAGCAGTACTTC.

CDR3 sequence reads: CASSYRWQGDTEAFF. CDR3 in DNA: TGTGCCAGCAGTTACCGATGGCAGGGAGATACTGAAGCTTTCTTT. The V call is TRBV6-5, the J call TRBJ1-1, with D tentatively TRBD1 (5 bases). This CDR3 contains 15 residues. Germline V gives CDR1 MNHEY, CDR2 SVGAGI. V lost 2 bases to trimming and J lost 5 bases, with 15 bases between them.

The table lists this clone with a few counts. The chain is built from TRBV5-1 and TRBJ1-5, with D hard to call. The V and J ends lost 0 bases and 5 bases respectively, with 12 bases between them. Germline CDR1 and CDR2: SGHRS and YFSETQ. CDR3 length: 15 amino acids. CDR3 in DNA: TGCGCCAGCAGCTTGGAAGGTTTCGGTGATCAGCCCCAGCATTTT. It codes for CASSLEGFGDQPQHF.

This clone was picked up a small number of times. The genes are TRBV18 and TRBJ2-3; D not resolved. CDR3 length equals 13 residues. Germline assignment: CDR1 KGHSH and CDR2 LQKENI. Trimming stripped 4 bases from V and 1 base from J, with 6 bases between. The DNA of the CDR3 is TGTGCCAGCTCACTTCTGGGCACAGATACGCAGTATTTT. Translating it yields CASSLLGTDTQYF.

In its sample, this clone was seen a few times. The rearrangement uses TRBV6-5 and TRBJ1-2, with D possibly being TRBD1 (5 bases). Trimming cost V 9 bases and J 4 bases, with 18 bases left between them. CDR3 length: 14 amino acids. The germline gives CDR1 MNHEY, CDR2 SVGAGI. CDR3 sequence reads: CASLGTSRAYGYTF. The DNA of the CDR3 is TGTGCCAGTCTTGGGACCTCAAGGGCCTATGGCTACACCTTC.

The genes are TRBV19 and TRBJ1-5, with D possibly matching TRBD1 (5 bases). Germline CDR1 LNHDA, CDR2 SQIVND (reference sequence). Deletions cut 5 bases from V and 10 bases from J, with 15 bases between. The CDR3 spans 13 residues. CDR3 protein: CASSAGPLSPQHF. DNA of the CDR3: TGTGCCAGTAGTGCGGGACCATTGAGTCCCCAGCATTTT.

This clone was seen a handful of times. The chain combines TRBV28 with TRBJ1-1; no firm D call. The CDR3 runs to 13 residues. The V end lost 6 bases, the J end lost 8 bases, and 16 bases lay between the germline ends. Germline-derived CDR1 and CDR2 are MDHEN and SYDVKM. CDR3 coding DNA: TGTGCCAGCAGACCGGGCTTTGTTGACGAAGCTTTCTTT. Translating it yields CASRPGFVDEAFF.

The genes are TRBV30 and TRBJ2-7, with D possibly being TRBD1 (5 bases). Trimming removed 2 bases at V and 0 bases at J, with 8 bases between. CDR1 is GTSNPN, CDR2 SVGIG, per germline (reference sequence). This CDR3 comprises 13 residues. This CDR3 is CAWSRTRSYEQYF. The CDR3 bases are TGTGCCTGGAGTCGGACACGCTCCTACGAGCAGTACTTC.

Written as DNA, the CDR3 is TGTGCCAGCAGTGAAACGGGGAGGAGCTACACCTTC. This gives the protein CASSETGRSYTF. V gene TRBV25-1 combines with J gene TRBJ1-2; D gene uncertain. This CDR3 is built from 12 residues. The ends were cut back, 2 bases at V and 9 bases at J, with 10 bases in the middle. Per germline, CDR1 MGHDK and CDR2 SYGVNS.

This clone was observed a few times. This rearrangement joins TRBV29-1 to TRBJ2-3; D gene ambiguous. V gave up 3 bases and J gave up 4 bases, with 11 bases separating them. Germline CDR1 SQVTM, CDR2 ANQGSEA. This CDR3 is built from 13 residues. CDR3 bases: TGCAGCGTTGAGACCAGCGCCTCAGATACGCAGTATTTT. Protein: CSVETSASDTQYF.

The chain uses TRBV11-2 and TRBJ1-1; D remains unclear. The germline V gene has CDR1 SGHAT and CDR2 FQNNGV. CDR3 length: 14 residues. V was clipped by 5 bases and J by 1 base, with 11 bases between them. The CDR3, as DNA: TGTGCCAGCAGCGCCCGAAAGGAGAACACTGAAGCTTTCTTT. It yields the protein CASSARKENTEAFF.

The DNA for the CDR3 is TGCAGTGCGGGAGGGCGAGAGACCCAGTACTTC. Translation: CSAGGRETQYF. The rearrangement joins TRBV20-1 to TRBJ2-5; 7 bases are a match to TRBD2. Trimming cost V 6 bases and J 4 bases; bases outside gene matches: 2. Germline V CDR1 and CDR2: DFQATT, SNEGSKA (reference sequence). The CDR3 has 11 residues.

The V call is TRBV7-9, the J call TRBJ2-2; the D call may be TRBD1 or TRBD2 (5 bases each). Germline assignment: CDR1 SEHNR and CDR2 FQNEAQ (reference sequence). There are 14 residues in the CDR3. V lost 5 bases and J 6 bases, leaving 13 bases between the germline ends. Written as DNA, the CDR3 is TGTGCCAGCAGCCCAACGGGGCAGGCCGGGGAGCTGTTTTTT. This sequence encodes CASSPTGQAGELFF. The full variable domain, its missing parts supplied by reference TRBV7-9 and TRBJ2-2, is DTGVSQNPRHKITKRGQNVTFRCDPISEHNRLYWYRQTLGQGPEFLTYFQNEAQLEKSRLLSDRFSAERPKGSFSTLEIQRTEQGDSAMYLCASSPTGQAGELFFGEGSRLTVL.

On this clone itself: Other DNA variants within this sample encode the same CDR3. The chain recombines TRBV30 with TRBJ1-2; D remains ambiguous. The CDR3 totals 12 residues. Trimming took 1 base from V and 3 from J, leaving 6 bases between them. Germline V CDR1 and CDR2: GTSNPN, SVGIG (reference sequence). The CDR3 is CAWSDSHYGYTF. DNA for the CDR3: TGTGCCTGGAGTGACAGCCACTATGGCTACACCTTC.